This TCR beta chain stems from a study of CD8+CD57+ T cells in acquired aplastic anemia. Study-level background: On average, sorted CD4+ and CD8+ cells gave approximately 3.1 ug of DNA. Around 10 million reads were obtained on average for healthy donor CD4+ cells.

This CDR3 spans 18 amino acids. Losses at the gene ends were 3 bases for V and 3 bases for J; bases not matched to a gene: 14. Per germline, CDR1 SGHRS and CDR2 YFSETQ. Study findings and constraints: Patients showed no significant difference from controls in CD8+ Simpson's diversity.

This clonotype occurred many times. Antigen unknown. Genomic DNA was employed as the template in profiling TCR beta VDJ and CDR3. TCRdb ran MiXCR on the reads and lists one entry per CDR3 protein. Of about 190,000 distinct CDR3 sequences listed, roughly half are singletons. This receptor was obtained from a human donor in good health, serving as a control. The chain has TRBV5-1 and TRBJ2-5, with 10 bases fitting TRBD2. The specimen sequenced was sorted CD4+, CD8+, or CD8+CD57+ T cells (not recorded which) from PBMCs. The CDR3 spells CASSSGSGGTLGKETQYF. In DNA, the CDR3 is TGCGCCAGCAGCTCAGGTAGCGGGGGGACGTTGGGGAAAGAGACCCAGTACTTC.